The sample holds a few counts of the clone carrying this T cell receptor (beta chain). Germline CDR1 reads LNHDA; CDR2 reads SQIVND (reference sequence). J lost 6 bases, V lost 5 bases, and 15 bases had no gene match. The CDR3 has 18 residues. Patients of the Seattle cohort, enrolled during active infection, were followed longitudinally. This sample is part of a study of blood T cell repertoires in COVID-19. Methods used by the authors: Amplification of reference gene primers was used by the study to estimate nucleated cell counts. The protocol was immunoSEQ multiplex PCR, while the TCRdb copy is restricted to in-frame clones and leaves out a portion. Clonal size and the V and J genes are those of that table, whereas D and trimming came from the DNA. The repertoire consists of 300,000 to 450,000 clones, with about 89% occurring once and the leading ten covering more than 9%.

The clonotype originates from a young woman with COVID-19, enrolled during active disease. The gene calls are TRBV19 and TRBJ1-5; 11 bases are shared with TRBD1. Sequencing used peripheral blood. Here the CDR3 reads CASSSPRTGGFGSQPQHF. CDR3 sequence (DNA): TGTGCCAGTAGTTCTCCGCGGACAGGGGGCTTTGGAAGTCAGCCCCAGCATTTT.